The clone carrying this T cell receptor (beta chain) was found once. Data came from immunoSEQ multiplex PCR; TCRdb stores just in-frame clones and leaves some out. In the table there are about 100,000 clones, around 85% of which are singletons. This specimen comes from a study of control samples from healthy donors and cancer patients. V gave up 2 bases and J gave up 4 bases, with 8 bases separating them. Per the germline V gene, CDR1 is MNHNY and CDR2 is SVGAGI (reference sequence). This CDR3 contains 13 residues. The chain uses TRBV6-6 and TRBJ1-2; a weak D match, TRBD1 (5 bases). The sample was blood. The TCR originated in a man aged 25-45 years in good health. CDR3 loop: CASSYRGGYGYTF. CDR3 DNA: TGTGCCAGCAGTTACAGGGGCGGCTATGGCTACACCTTC.